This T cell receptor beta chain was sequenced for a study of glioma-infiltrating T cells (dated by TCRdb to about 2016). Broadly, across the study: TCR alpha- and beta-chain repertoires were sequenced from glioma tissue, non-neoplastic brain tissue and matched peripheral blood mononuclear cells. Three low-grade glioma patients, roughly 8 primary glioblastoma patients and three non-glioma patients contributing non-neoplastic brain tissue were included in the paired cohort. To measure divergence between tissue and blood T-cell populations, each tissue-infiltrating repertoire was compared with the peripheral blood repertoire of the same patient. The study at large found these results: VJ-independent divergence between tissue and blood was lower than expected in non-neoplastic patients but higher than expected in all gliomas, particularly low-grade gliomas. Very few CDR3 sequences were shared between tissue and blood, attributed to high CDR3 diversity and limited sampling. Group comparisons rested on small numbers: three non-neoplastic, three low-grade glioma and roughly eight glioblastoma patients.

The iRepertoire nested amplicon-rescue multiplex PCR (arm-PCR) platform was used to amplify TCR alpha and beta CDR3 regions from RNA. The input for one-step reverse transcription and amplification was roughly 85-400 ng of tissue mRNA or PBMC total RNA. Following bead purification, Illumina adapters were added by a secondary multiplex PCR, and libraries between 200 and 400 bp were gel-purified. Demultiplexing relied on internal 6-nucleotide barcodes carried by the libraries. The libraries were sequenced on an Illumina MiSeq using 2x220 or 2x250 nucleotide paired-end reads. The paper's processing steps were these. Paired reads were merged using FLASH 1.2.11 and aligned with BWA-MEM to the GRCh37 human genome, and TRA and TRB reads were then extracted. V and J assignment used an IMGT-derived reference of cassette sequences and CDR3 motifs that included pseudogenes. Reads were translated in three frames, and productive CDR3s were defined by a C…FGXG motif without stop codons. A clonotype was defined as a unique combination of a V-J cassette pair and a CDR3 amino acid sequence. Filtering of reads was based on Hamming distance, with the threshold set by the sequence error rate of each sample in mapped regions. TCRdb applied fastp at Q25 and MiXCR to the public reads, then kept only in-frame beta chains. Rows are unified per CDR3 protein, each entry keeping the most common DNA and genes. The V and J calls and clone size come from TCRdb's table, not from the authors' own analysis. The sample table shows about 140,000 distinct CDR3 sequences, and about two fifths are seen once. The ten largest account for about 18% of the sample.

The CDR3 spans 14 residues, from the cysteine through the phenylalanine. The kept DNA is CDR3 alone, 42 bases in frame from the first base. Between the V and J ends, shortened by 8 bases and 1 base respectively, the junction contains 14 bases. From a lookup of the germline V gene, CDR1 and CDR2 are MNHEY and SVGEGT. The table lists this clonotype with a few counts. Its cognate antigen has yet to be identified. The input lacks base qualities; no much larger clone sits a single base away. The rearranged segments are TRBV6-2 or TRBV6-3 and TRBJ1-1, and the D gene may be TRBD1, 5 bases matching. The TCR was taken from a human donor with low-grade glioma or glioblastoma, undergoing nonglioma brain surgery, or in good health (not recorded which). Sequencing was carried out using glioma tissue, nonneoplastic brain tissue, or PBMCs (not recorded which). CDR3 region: CASADGQPNTEAFF. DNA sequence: TGTGCCAGCGCGGACGGACAACCGAACACTGAAGCTTTCTTT.